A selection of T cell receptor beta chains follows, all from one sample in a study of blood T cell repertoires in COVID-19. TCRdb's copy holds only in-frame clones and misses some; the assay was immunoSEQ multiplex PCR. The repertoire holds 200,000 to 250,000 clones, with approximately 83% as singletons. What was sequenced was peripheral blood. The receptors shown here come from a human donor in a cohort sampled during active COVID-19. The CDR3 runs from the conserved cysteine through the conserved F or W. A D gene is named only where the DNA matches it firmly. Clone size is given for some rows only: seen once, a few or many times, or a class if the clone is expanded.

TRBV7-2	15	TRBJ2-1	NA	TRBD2	CASSPEGLGANEQFF
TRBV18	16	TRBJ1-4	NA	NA	CASSRMARGNNEKLFF
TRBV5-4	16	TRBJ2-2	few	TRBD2	CASSPGGLVLDPELFF
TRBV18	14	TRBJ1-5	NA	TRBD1	CASSTGGSNQPQHF
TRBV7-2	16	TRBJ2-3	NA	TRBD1	CASSTRTGPSTDTQYF
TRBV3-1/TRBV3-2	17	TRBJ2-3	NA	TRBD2	CASSQGGLAGGRNTQYF
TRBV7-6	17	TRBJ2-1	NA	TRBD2	CASSPRFSGRAYNEQFF
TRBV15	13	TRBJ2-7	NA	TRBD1	CATSRDRGYEQYF
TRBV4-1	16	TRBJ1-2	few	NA	CASSQPIRTDEYGYTF
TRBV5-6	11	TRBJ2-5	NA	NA	CASSSLETQYF
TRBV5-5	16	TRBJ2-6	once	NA	CASSPTTGSGANVLTF
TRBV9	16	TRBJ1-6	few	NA	CASSVEGPHGGSPLHF
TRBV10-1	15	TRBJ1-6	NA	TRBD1	CASSDKDRRDSPLHF
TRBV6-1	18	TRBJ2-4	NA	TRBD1	CASSERGRGGLAKNIQYF
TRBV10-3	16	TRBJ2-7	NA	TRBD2	CAIRRTSGGNTYEQYF
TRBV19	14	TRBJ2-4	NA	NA	CASSIAGSKNIQYF
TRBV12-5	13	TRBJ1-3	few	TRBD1	CASGPPGGNTIYF
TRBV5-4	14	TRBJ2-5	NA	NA	CASSLAGRSETQYF
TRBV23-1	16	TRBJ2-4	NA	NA	CASSQRQVLAKNIQYF
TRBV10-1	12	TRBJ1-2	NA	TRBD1	CASGPPGTGNTF
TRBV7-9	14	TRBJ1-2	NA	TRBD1	CASSLGTGNYGYTF
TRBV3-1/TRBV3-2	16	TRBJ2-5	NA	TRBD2	CASSQDMAGGLGTQYF
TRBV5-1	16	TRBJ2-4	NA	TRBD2	CASSPQLRGAKNIQYF
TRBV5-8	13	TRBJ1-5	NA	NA	CASSTQTGEPQHF
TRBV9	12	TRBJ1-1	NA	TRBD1	CASSVDGDRAFF
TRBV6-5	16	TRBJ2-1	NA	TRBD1	CASSYSWDRSYNEQFF
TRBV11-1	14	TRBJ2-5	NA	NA	CASSPPQVKETQYF
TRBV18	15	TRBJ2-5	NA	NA	CASSPLDGGEETQYF
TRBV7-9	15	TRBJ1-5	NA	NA	CASSLGDTVNQPQHF
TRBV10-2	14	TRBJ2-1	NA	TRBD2	CASRAGGPINEQFF
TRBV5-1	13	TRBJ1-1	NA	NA	CASRVGGSTEAFF
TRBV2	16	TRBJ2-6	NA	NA	CASSTTGQRGANVLTF
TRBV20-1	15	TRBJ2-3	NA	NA	CSASRLDFGTDTQYF
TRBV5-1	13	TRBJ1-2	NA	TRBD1	CASSSVSQGVYTF
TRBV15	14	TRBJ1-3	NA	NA	CANRRTAAGNTIYF
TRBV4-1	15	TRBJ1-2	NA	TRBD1	CASSQEKGANNGYTF
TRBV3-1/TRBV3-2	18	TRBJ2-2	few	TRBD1	CASSIGLIDRGRAGELFF
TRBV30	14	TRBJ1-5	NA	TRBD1	CAWSVRGGWEPQHF
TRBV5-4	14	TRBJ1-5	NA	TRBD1	CASSPGGADQPQHF
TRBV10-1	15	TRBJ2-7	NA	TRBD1	CASRFDRVLLYEQYF
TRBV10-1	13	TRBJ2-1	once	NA	CASSVTRGNEQFF
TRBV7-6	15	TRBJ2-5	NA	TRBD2	CASSLLAGGRETQYF
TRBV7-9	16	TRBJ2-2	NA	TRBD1	CASSQNRGPNTGELFF
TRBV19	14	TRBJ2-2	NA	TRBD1	CASSQTGGGGELFF
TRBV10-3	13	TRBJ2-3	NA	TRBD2	CAILAGDTDTQYF